The T cell receptor beta chain under discussion was sequenced for a study of cytomegalovirus exposure and HLA in healthy donors. As regards this clone: One end of the junction is discordant with germline, which a read error may explain.

Researchers ran the PCR with 60 Vbeta and 13 Jbeta primers. Profiling relied on immunoSEQ multiplex PCR, and the TCRdb table lists in-frame clones only, not all of them. Among about 63,000 clones, around 75% were seen once, and the ten largest hold under 30%. Donors showed nominal health when sampled, although they likely had unrecorded immune exposures. Sequenced input: PBMCs. This TCR derives from a woman in her 40s in good health and CMV-seropositive.

CDR3 bases: TGTTCCAGCAGGGGACTGGCGTACGAGCAGTACTTC. Translating it yields CSSRGLAYEQYF. The chain is built from TRBV7-9 and TRBJ2-7, with D perhaps matching TRBD1 or TRBD2 (6 bases each). The CDR3 runs 12 residues. Germline V gene lookup returns CDR1 SEHNR and CDR2 FQNEAQ (reference sequence).